Listed below are T cell receptor beta chains from one sample, sequenced in a study of blood T cell repertoires in COVID-19. The data were produced by immunoSEQ multiplex PCR, yet TCRdb's version contains in-frame clones alone and is incomplete. The sample consists of roughly 340,000 clones, around nine tenths of them appearing once. The sample comprised peripheral blood. These TCRs come from a woman in her 70s with COVID-19, enrolled during active disease. CDR3s include the opening cysteine and the closing phenylalanine or tryptophan. D genes are given only for firm matches. Rows give clone size only sometimes, using once, few, many, or a class for an expanded clone.

V gene: TRBV28; D gene: TRBD1; J gene: TRBJ2-7; clone size: many; CDR3 protein: CASSLQGAFYEQYF; CDR3 DNA: TGTGCCAGCAGTTTACAGGGGGCTTTCTACGAGCAGTACTTC
V gene: TRBV25-1; D gene: TRBD1; J gene: TRBJ1-1; clone size: .; CDR3 protein: CASRETGGGTEAFF; CDR3 DNA: TGTGCCAGCAGAGAAACAGGGGGAGGCACTGAAGCTTTCTTT
V gene: TRBV6-5; D gene: TRBD2; J gene: TRBJ2-7; clone size: .; CDR3 protein: CASSYDFGAGGEQYF; CDR3 DNA: TGTGCCAGCAGTTACGATTTTGGAGCGGGGGGTGAGCAGTACTTC
V gene: TRBV19; D gene: TRBD1; J gene: TRBJ2-2; clone size: .; CDR3 protein: CASSIVWTGSYTGELFF; CDR3 DNA: TGTGCCAGTAGTATAGTGTGGACAGGGAGCTACACCGGGGAGCTGTTTTTT
V gene: TRBV3-1/TRBV3-2; D gene: TRBD1; J gene: TRBJ1-2; clone size: once; CDR3 protein: CASSLASGQGGHTF; CDR3 DNA: TGTGCCAGCAGCCTAGCCTCGGGACAGGGGGGTCACACCTTC
V gene: TRBV28; D gene: TRBD1; J gene: TRBJ1-6; clone size: .; CDR3 protein: CASSLRQGDSPLHF; CDR3 DNA: TGTGCCAGCAGTTTACGACAGGGAGATTCACCCCTCCACTTT
V gene: TRBV5-1; D gene: TRBD2; J gene: TRBJ2-1; clone size: .; CDR3 protein: CASRVAGGYNEQFF; CDR3 DNA: TGCGCCAGCAGAGTAGCGGGGGGTTACAATGAGCAGTTCTTC
V gene: TRBV24-1; D gene: TRBD1; J gene: TRBJ1-1; clone size: .; CDR3 protein: CATSDPGTDTEAFF; CDR3 DNA: TGTGCCACCAGTGACCCTGGGACAGACACTGAAGCTTTCTTT
V gene: TRBV4-3; D gene: TRBD1; J gene: TRBJ2-3; clone size: .; CDR3 protein: CASSQLTGRTDTQYF; CDR3 DNA: TGCGCCAGCAGCCAGCTGACAGGGCGCACAGATACGCAGTATTTT
V gene: TRBV19; D gene: .; J gene: TRBJ1-4; clone size: once; CDR3 protein: CASSIDGTIWVGEKLFF; CDR3 DNA: TGTGCCAGTAGTATAGACGGCACTATCTGGGTTGGAGAAAAACTGTTTTTT
V gene: TRBV2; D gene: .; J gene: TRBJ1-6; clone size: .; CDR3 protein: CASTRGSSYNSPLHF; CDR3 DNA: TGTGCCAGCACGAGAGGGAGCTCCTATAATTCACCCCTCCACTTT
V gene: TRBV7-2; D gene: .; J gene: TRBJ1-1; clone size: .; CDR3 protein: CASSPYRLNTEAFF; CDR3 DNA: TGTGCCAGCAGCCCCTACAGACTGAACACTGAAGCTTTCTTT
V gene: TRBV27; D gene: .; J gene: TRBJ1-2; clone size: .; CDR3 protein: CASSPTGTYYGYTF; CDR3 DNA: TGTGCCAGCAGTCCCACGGGTACATACTATGGCTACACCTTC
V gene: TRBV29-1; D gene: .; J gene: TRBJ1-1; clone size: .; CDR3 protein: CSCHREPMNTEAFF; CDR3 DNA: TGCAGCTGCCACAGGGAACCCATGAACACTGAAGCTTTCTTT
V gene: TRBV7-8; D gene: TRBD2; J gene: TRBJ2-7; clone size: few; CDR3 protein: CASSYLRGVDEQYF; CDR3 DNA: TGTGCCAGCAGCTACTTACGGGGGGTCGACGAGCAGTACTTC
V gene: TRBV30; D gene: .; J gene: TRBJ1-3; clone size: once; CDR3 protein: CAGTTSGNTIYF; CDR3 DNA: TGTGCCGGCACCACCTCTGGAAACACCATATATTTT
V gene: TRBV6-1; D gene: TRBD2; J gene: TRBJ2-1; clone size: few; CDR3 protein: CASSELAGGPPYNEQFF; CDR3 DNA: TGTGCCAGCAGTGAGCTAGCGGGGGGGCCCCCCTACAATGAGCAGTTCTTC
V gene: TRBV29-1; D gene: TRBD1; J gene: TRBJ2-2; clone size: .; CDR3 protein: CSVDKGTGGAGELFF; CDR3 DNA: TGCAGCGTTGATAAGGGGACAGGGGGCGCCGGGGAGCTGTTTTTT
V gene: TRBV12-3/TRBV12-4; D gene: .; J gene: TRBJ1-5; clone size: .; CDR3 protein: CASSSQGVQPQHF; CDR3 DNA: TGTGCCAGCAGTTCACAGGGTGTACAGCCCCAGCATTTT
V gene: TRBV7-2; D gene: TRBD1; J gene: TRBJ1-3; clone size: .; CDR3 protein: CASSDKTGRSSGNTIYF; CDR3 DNA: TGTGCCAGCAGCGACAAGACAGGGCGCTCTTCTGGAAACACCATATATTTT
V gene: TRBV28; D gene: .; J gene: TRBJ1-4; clone size: .; CDR3 protein: CASSPLGRGNEKLFF; CDR3 DNA: TGTGCCAGCAGTCCCTTAGGTCGGGGTAATGAAAAACTGTTTTTT
V gene: TRBV7-2; D gene: .; J gene: TRBJ1-2; clone size: .; CDR3 protein: CASSLGVTDYGYTF; CDR3 DNA: TGTGCCAGCAGCTTAGGGGTCACAGACTATGGCTACACCTTC
V gene: TRBV9; D gene: TRBD2; J gene: TRBJ2-1; clone size: .; CDR3 protein: CASSVAPGLAGGDNNEQFF; CDR3 DNA: TGTGCCAGCAGCGTAGCTCCGGGACTAGCGGGGGGTGACAACAATGAGCAGTTCTTC
V gene: TRBV3-1/TRBV3-2; D gene: TRBD2; J gene: TRBJ2-1; clone size: .; CDR3 protein: CASSPNSGVNEQFF; CDR3 DNA: TGTGCCAGCAGCCCTAATAGCGGGGTCAATGAGCAGTTCTTC
V gene: TRBV24-1; D gene: .; J gene: TRBJ1-2; clone size: once; CDR3 protein: CATSHTQGGYTF; CDR3 DNA: TGTGCCACCAGTCATACGCAGGGAGGCTACACCTTC
V gene: TRBV28; D gene: TRBD1; J gene: TRBJ1-1; clone size: .; CDR3 protein: CASRWDRSPTEAFF; CDR3 DNA: TGTGCCAGCAGATGGGACAGGTCCCCCACTGAAGCTTTCTTT
V gene: TRBV15; D gene: TRBD1; J gene: TRBJ1-2; clone size: .; CDR3 protein: CATSRFGTGEDGYTF; CDR3 DNA: TGTGCCACCAGCAGATTCGGGACAGGGGAGGATGGCTACACCTTC
V gene: TRBV9; D gene: .; J gene: TRBJ2-5; clone size: .; CDR3 protein: CASSVGGGDETQYF; CDR3 DNA: TGTGCCAGCAGCGTAGGAGGGGGGGACGAGACCCAGTACTTC
V gene: TRBV18; D gene: .; J gene: TRBJ2-5; clone size: once; CDR3 protein: CASSPTFQETQYF; CDR3 DNA: TGTGCCAGCTCACCGACTTTCCAAGAGACCCAGTACTTC
V gene: TRBV9; D gene: .; J gene: TRBJ1-2; clone size: .; CDR3 protein: CASSVEKTGAYGYTF; CDR3 DNA: TGTGCCAGCAGCGTAGAAAAGACAGGCGCCTATGGCTACACCTTC
V gene: TRBV7-2; D gene: .; J gene: TRBJ1-6; clone size: .; CDR3 protein: CASSYPGQESPLHF; CDR3 DNA: TGTGCCAGCAGTTATCCGGGACAAGAATCACCCCTCCACTTT
V gene: TRBV5-4; D gene: TRBD1; J gene: TRBJ1-1; clone size: .; CDR3 protein: CASSFGQGAGNTEAFF; CDR3 DNA: TGTGCCAGCAGCTTCGGACAGGGGGCGGGGAACACTGAAGCTTTCTTT
V gene: TRBV10-3; D gene: .; J gene: TRBJ1-4; clone size: .; CDR3 protein: CAISDSRSTNEKLFF; CDR3 DNA: TGTGCCATCAGTGATAGCCGGTCAACTAATGAAAAACTGTTTTTT
V gene: TRBV7-9; D gene: .; J gene: TRBJ2-4; clone size: .; CDR3 protein: CASSGGLLAKNIQYF; CDR3 DNA: TGTGCCAGCAGCGGGGGACTTTTAGCCAAAAACATTCAGTACTTC
V gene: TRBV5-8; D gene: TRBD1; J gene: TRBJ1-1; clone size: once; CDR3 protein: CASTLPGQASF; CDR3 DNA: TGTGCCAGCACCCTACCCGGACAGGCGAGTTTT